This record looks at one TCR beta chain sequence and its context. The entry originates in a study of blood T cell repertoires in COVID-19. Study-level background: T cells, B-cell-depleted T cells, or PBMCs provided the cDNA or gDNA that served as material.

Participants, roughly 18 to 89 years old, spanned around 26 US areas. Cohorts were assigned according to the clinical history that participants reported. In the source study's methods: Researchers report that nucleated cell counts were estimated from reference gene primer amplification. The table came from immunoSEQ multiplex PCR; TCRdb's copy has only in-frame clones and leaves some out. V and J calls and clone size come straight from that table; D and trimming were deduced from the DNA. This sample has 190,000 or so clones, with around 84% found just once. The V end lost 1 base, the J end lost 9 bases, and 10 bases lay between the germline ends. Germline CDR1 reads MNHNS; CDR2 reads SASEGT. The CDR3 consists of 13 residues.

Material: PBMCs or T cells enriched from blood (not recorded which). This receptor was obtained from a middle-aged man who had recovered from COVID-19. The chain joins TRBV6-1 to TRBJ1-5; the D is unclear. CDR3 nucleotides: TGTGCCAGCAGTGAAGGGGAGGTTCGGCCCCAGCATTTT. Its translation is CASSEGEVRPQHF.